The 2 T cell receptor beta chains below were found in one sample sequenced in a study of chemoradiotherapy in HPV16-positive cancers. Some clones are missing from TCRdb's copy, which holds only in-frame ones; the method was immunoSEQ multiplex PCR. In the table there are 23,000 or so clones, about 90% of which are singletons. The specimen was blood, collected from a patient who underwent chemoradiotherapy. The receptors come from a human donor with HPV-associated anogenital cancer.

The V call is TRBV4-2, the J call TRBJ2-3, with 7 bases that match TRBD2. Germline loops: CDR1 LGHNA, CDR2 YNFKEQ. This CDR3 spans 16 amino acids. The J segment lost 8 bases and the V segment lost 0 bases, leaving 11 bases of the junction unmatched. The CDR3 DNA sequence: TGTGCCAGCAGCCAAGATAGTGGCCACCGGGGGGTTACGCAGTATTTT. This gives the protein CASSQDSGHRGVTQYF.

This chain uses TRBV13 with TRBJ1-2; maybe TRBD1 (6 bases). The CDR3 consists of 15 residues. V lost 5 bases, J lost 0 bases, and 13 bases lay in between. Germline V gene lookup returns CDR1 PRHDT and CDR2 FYEKMQ (reference sequence). The CDR3 sequence is CASSLQGLTNYGYTF. CDR3 sequence (DNA): TGTGCCAGCAGCCTACAGGGATTAACTAACTATGGCTACACCTTC. Complete variable domain (other parts from reference TRBV13 and TRBJ1-2): AAGVIQSPRHLIKEKRETATLKCYPIPRHDTVYWYQQGPGQDPQFLISFYEKMQSDKGSIPDRFSAQQFSDYHSELNMSSLELGDSALYFCASSLQGLTNYGYTFGSGTRLTVV.